This TCR beta chain was captured in a study of Graves' ophthalmopathy and Graves' hyperthyroidism. The wider study: Stable hyperthyroidism meant no ophthalmopathy within 18 months of follow-up.

There are 15 residues in the CDR3. The germline V and J ends were trimmed by 3 bases and 7 bases, with 16 bases remaining between them. Germline V gene data show CDR1 as SEHNR and CDR2 as FQNEAQ (reference sequence). Aged 18 to 65, hyperthyroidism patients had been newly diagnosed, with under 2 months' duration. Diagnosis relied on clinical symptoms, serum thyroxine, TRAb, thyroid ultrasound and orbital computed tomography. Concerning this clonotype: The antigen is not known.

Study conclusions and caveats: Ophthalmopathy was separated from stable hyperthyroidism by a 13-signature model with roughly 91% sensitivity and around 81% specificity.

The sequenced template was RNA, covering the TCR beta CDR3 region. RT-PCR was first run with HTBI primers, then multiplex PCR in a second round. MiXCR, run by TCRdb on the multiplex PCR reads, gives a single entry per CDR3 protein. Of about 550,000 distinct CDR3 sequences listed, approximately 37% are singletons. Source material: peripheral blood or thyroid tissue (not recorded which). This clonotype originated in an adult man with Graves' hyperthyroidism. The chain joins TRBV7-9 to TRBJ2-1; D gene ambiguous. The CDR3 DNA is TGTGCCAGCAGCTTGTTGGGTTTTGCGGAAAATGAGCAGTTCTTC. This translates into CASSLLGFAENEQFF.